This is a list of T cell receptor beta chains from one sample in a study of blood T cell repertoires in COVID-19. The assay was immunoSEQ multiplex PCR, and TCRdb's table has in-frame clones only and misses some. The sample holds about 160,000 clones; approximately 81% are singletons and the top ten take around 18%. Sequencing was performed on PBMCs or T cells enriched from blood (not recorded which). These receptors were obtained from a man aged 55 to 69 who had recovered from COVID-19. Each CDR3 is given with its conserved first and last residue. Each record gives: clone size, V gene, D gene, J gene, CDR3 protein, CDR3 DNA. The D gene is left open where the match is weak. Size is omitted from some rows. Given values are once, few, many or a class for expanded clones.

.,TRBV29-1,TRBD1,TRBJ2-4,CSVGTGLPNIQYF,TGCAGCGTTGGGACAGGCCTTCCAAACATTCAGTACTTC
.,TRBV28,TRBD1,TRBJ1-2,CASTPGDRANYGYTF,TGTGCCAGCACCCCCGGGGACAGAGCTAACTATGGCTACACCTTC
.,TRBV15,.,TRBJ2-1,CATSRGGEPYNEQFF,TGTGCCACCAGCAGAGGCGGCGAACCCTACAATGAGCAGTTCTTC
once,TRBV29-1,TRBD1,TRBJ2-7,CSTGGTGGYEQYF,TGCAGCACGGGCGGGACAGGGGGCTACGAGCAGTACTTC
.,TRBV27,.,TRBJ2-7,CASSLSPGTSYEQYF,TGTGCCAGCAGTTTATCGCCAGGTACTTCCTACGAGCAGTACTTC
few,TRBV5-1,.,TRBJ1-2,CASSLGQNYGYTF,TGCGCCAGCAGCTTGGGACAGAACTATGGCTACACCTTC
.,TRBV7-2,TRBD1,TRBJ2-7,CASSAAGQVTPYF,TGTGCCAGCAGCGCCGCGGGACAGGTTACTCCGTACTTC
few,TRBV5-1,.,TRBJ2-1,CASSFIASSYNEQFF,TGCGCCAGCAGCTTCATAGCAAGCTCCTACAATGAGCAGTTCTTC
.,TRBV7-2,TRBD2,TRBJ2-1,CASSLIRQRGPQFF,TGTGCCAGCAGCTTAATAAGGCAGCGGGGTCCGCAGTTCTTC
.,TRBV24-1,TRBD1,TRBJ1-4,CATSDYRGELFF,TGTGCCACCAGTGATTACAGGGGTGAACTGTTTTTT
.,TRBV2,.,TRBJ1-5,CASSEPGDQPQHF,TGTGCCAGCAGTGAACCCGGGGATCAGCCCCAGCATTTT
few,TRBV27,TRBD2,TRBJ2-5,CASRVTSGRKETQYF,TGTGCCAGCAGGGTTACTAGCGGAAGGAAAGAGACCCAGTACTTC
.,TRBV16,.,TRBJ1-5,CASSHSDSHQPQHF,TGTGCCAGCAGCCATTCGGACAGTCATCAGCCCCAGCATTTT
.,TRBV19,TRBD1,TRBJ2-7,CASSGQGTVSGYEQYF,TGTGCCAGTTCAGGACAGGGAACCGTTAGTGGGTACGAGCAGTACTTC
.,TRBV5-6,.,TRBJ2-1,CASSSMRRTREQFF,TGTGCCAGCAGCTCTATGAGGCGGACTCGTGAGCAGTTCTTC
.,TRBV19,.,TRBJ2-3,CASIPLRRWGPDTQYF,TGTGCCAGTATCCCGCTTAGGCGATGGGGCCCAGATACGCAGTATTTT
.,TRBV12-5,TRBD2,TRBJ2-2,CASGDTGGRWTGELFF,TGTGCTAGTGGTGACACGGGAGGGAGGTGGACCGGGGAGCTGTTTTTT
.,TRBV19,.,TRBJ2-2,CASTPGPRGTGELFF,TGTGCCAGTACGCCGGGCCCGCGAGGGACCGGGGAGCTGTTTTTT
once,TRBV19,.,TRBJ1-1,CASSVTAWGNTEAFF,TGTGCCAGTAGTGTGACAGCTTGGGGGAACACTGAAGCTTTCTTT
.,TRBV5-1,TRBD2,TRBJ2-7,CASNPRGGAYEQYF,TGCGCCAGCAATCCGCGGGGAGGGGCCTACGAGCAGTACTTC
many,TRBV7-8,.,TRBJ1-1,CASSQYRNTEAFF,TGTGCCAGCAGCCAATACAGGAACACTGAAGCTTTCTTT
once,TRBV28,.,TRBJ2-2,CASSLWGGGRRVSAGELFF,TGTGCCAGCAGTTTATGGGGGGGAGGAAGGAGAGTTTCTGCCGGGGAGCTGTTTTTT
.,TRBV15,TRBD1,TRBJ1-4,CATSRVRGLVEKLFF,TGTGCCACCAGCAGAGTCAGGGGGTTGGTTGAAAAACTGTTTTTT
few,TRBV7-9,TRBD1,TRBJ2-2,CASRKNRGQNTGELFF,TGTGCCAGCAGAAAAAACAGGGGGCAGAACACCGGGGAGCTGTTTTTT
.,TRBV4-1,TRBD1,TRBJ1-1,CASSQGQGANTEAFF,TGCGCCAGCAGCCAAGGGCAGGGGGCGAACACTGAAGCTTTCTTT
.,TRBV19,TRBD1,TRBJ1-3,CASSRTGGAGNTIYF,TGTGCCAGTAGCAGGACAGGGGGCGCCGGAAACACCATATATTTT
.,TRBV9,TRBD2,TRBJ2-1,CASSVEVGLAGGIEQFF,TGTGCCAGCAGCGTAGAAGTGGGGCTAGCGGGAGGAATTGAGCAGTTCTTC
.,TRBV19,TRBD2,TRBJ2-1,CASSVGSGNHNEQFF,TGTGCCAGTAGTGTGGGTAGCGGGAACCACAATGAGCAGTTCTTC
.,TRBV7-3,.,TRBJ2-5,CASSSLADQETQYF,TGTGCCAGCAGCTCGTTAGCAGATCAAGAGACCCAGTACTTC
.,TRBV11-3,.,TRBJ2-3,CASSDPKSGRNTQYF,TGTGCCAGCAGCGACCCTAAAAGCGGACGGAATACGCAGTATTTT
.,TRBV6-6,.,TRBJ2-5,CASSKGGVETQYF,TGTGCCAGCAGTAAAGGAGGGGTAGAGACCCAGTACTTC
.,TRBV18,.,TRBJ1-1,CASSAKTGNTEAFF,TGTGCCAGCTCAGCCAAGACAGGGAACACTGAAGCTTTCTTT
once,TRBV24-1,TRBD2,TRBJ2-1,CATSDLRGGRNNEQFF,TGTGCCACCAGTGATTTGAGGGGCGGGAGAAACAATGAGCAGTTCTTC
few,TRBV3-1/TRBV3-2,.,TRBJ1-2,CASSQGRGSPLYGYTF,TGTGCCAGCAGCCAAGGCAGGGGTTCCCCCCTATATGGCTACACCTTC
.,TRBV29-1,TRBD1,TRBJ1-2,CSVGGRTGATYGYTF,TGCAGCGTTGGAGGGCGGACAGGGGCGACCTATGGCTACACCTTC
.,TRBV6-5,TRBD1,TRBJ2-5,CASSYPTGGDQETQYF,TGTGCCAGCAGTTACCCGACAGGGGGTGACCAAGAGACCCAGTACTTC
few,TRBV9,TRBD1,TRBJ1-6,CASSVEEGQNNSPLHF,TGTGCCAGCAGCGTCGAGGAGGGACAGAATAATTCACCCCTCCACTTT
.,TRBV12-3/TRBV12-4,TRBD1,TRBJ1-1,CASSNTGGTEAFF,TGTGCCAGCAGCAATACAGGGGGCACTGAAGCTTTCTTT
.,TRBV24-1,TRBD2,TRBJ2-2,CATSDSGLAANTGELFF,TGTGCCACCAGTGACTCGGGACTAGCGGCGAACACCGGGGAGCTGTTTTTT
.,TRBV5-5,.,TRBJ2-5,CASSLYTAQETQYF,TGTGCCAGCAGCTTGTACACAGCACAAGAGACCCAGTACTTC
.,TRBV7-3,.,TRBJ2-3,CASSLTGASTDTQYF,TGTGCCAGCAGCTTGACAGGAGCTAGCACAGATACGCAGTATTTT
.,TRBV28,.,TRBJ1-6,CASSLIAARDPLHF,TGTGCCAGCAGCCTCATCGCGGCCCGGGATCCCCTCCACTTT
.,TRBV6-5,TRBD1,TRBJ1-1,CASSFFPDRENTEAFF,TGTGCCAGCAGTTTTTTCCCAGACAGGGAGAACACTGAAGCTTTCTTT
.,TRBV24-1,.,TRBJ2-3,CATSDLGPTDTQYF,TGTGCCACCAGTGATTTGGGCCCCACAGATACGCAGTATTTT
once,TRBV20-1,.,TRBJ1-4,CSASMGTTNEKLFF,TGCAGTGCTAGTATGGGGACTACTAATGAAAAACTGTTTTTT
.,TRBV9,.,TRBJ2-5,CASSVTGLSKETQYF,TGTGCCAGCAGCGTCACGGGACTTAGTAAAGAGACCCAGTACTTC
.,TRBV7-3,TRBD2,TRBJ2-6,CASSLRTGGRSDSGANVLTF,TGTGCCAGCAGCTTAAGAACGGGAGGGCGAAGCGATTCTGGGGCCAACGTCCTGACTTTC
.,TRBV11-2,TRBD1,TRBJ2-1,CASSSTVPGTGAYNEQFF,TGTGCCAGCAGCTCAACAGTTCCCGGGACAGGGGCCTACAATGAGCAGTTCTTC
few,TRBV5-1,TRBD1,TRBJ2-7,CASSIQGFVTHEQYF,TGCGCCAGCAGCATACAGGGGTTTGTGACTCACGAGCAGTACTTC
once,TRBV29-1,TRBD1,TRBJ1-1,CSALGTGLTEAFF,TGCAGCGCCCTCGGGACAGGGCTCACTGAAGCTTTCTTT
.,TRBV28,.,TRBJ2-3,CASNYGSHTQYF,TGTGCCAGCAACTATGGTAGTCATACGCAGTATTTT
.,TRBV5-4,TRBD1,TRBJ2-2,CASSLTGDTGELFF,TGTGCCAGCAGCTTGACAGGGGACACCGGGGAGCTGTTTTTT
.,TRBV5-1,.,TRBJ2-5,CASAQDPGQETQYF,TGCGCCAGCGCTCAGGACCCGGGGCAAGAGACCCAGTACTTC
once,TRBV28,TRBD1,TRBJ1-2,CASSLGRDRAGYTF,TGTGCCAGCAGTTTAGGCCGGGACAGGGCTGGCTACACCTTC
.,TRBV9,.,TRBJ2-1,CASSVEPSYDEQFF,TGTGCCAGCAGCGTAGAACCTAGTTACGATGAGCAGTTCTTC
.,TRBV7-3,.,TRBJ1-2,CASSPTKTGNYGYTF,TGTGCCAGCAGCCCCACTAAGACAGGAAACTATGGCTACACCTTC
.,TRBV2,TRBD2,TRBJ2-4,CASRGGLAKNIQYF,TGTGCCAGCCGCGGGGGGCTTGCCAAAAACATTCAGTACTTC
.,TRBV5-4,TRBD1,TRBJ2-5,CASSPGTGRETQYF,TGTGCCAGCAGCCCCGGGACAGGGAGAGAGACCCAGTACTTC
.,TRBV5-1,TRBD1,TRBJ1-3,CASSPEGTVRSGNTIYF,TGCGCCAGCAGCCCCGAAGGGACAGTCCGCTCTGGAAACACCATATATTTT
.,TRBV12-5,TRBD1,TRBJ2-1,CASGLRTGANEQFF,TGTGCTAGTGGTTTACGGACAGGGGCGAATGAGCAGTTCTTC